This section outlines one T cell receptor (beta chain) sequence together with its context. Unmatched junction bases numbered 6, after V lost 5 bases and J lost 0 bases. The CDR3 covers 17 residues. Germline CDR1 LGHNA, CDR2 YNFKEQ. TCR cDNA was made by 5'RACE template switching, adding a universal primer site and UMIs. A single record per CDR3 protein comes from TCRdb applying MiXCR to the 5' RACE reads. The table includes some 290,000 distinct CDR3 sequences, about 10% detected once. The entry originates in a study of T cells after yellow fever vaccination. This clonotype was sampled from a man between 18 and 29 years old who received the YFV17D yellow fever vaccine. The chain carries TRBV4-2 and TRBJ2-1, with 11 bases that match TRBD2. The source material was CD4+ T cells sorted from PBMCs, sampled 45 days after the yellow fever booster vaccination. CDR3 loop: CASSSLAGGFSYNEQFF. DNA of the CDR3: TGTGCCAGCAGCTCCCTAGCGGGGGGTTTCTCCTACAATGAGCAGTTCTTC.